Below, 17 T cell receptor beta chains from the same sample are listed, as sequenced in a study of T-cell memory formation after mild COVID-19. TCRdb re-analysed the 5' RACE reads in MiXCR, keeping a single row per CDR3 protein. Here the sample spans tens of thousands of distinct CDR3 sequences, roughly 11% being singletons. What was sequenced was PBMCs or a T cell subset sorted from them (not recorded which). The source of these receptors is a man aged 18 to 35 who had mild COVID-19 (a few samples of this study predate the infection). Cell type and time point are not known.

This clonotype was counted a few times. The rearrangement uses TRBV7-3 and TRBJ2-7, with TRBD2 matching over 7 bases. This CDR3 is 17 amino acids long. Unmatched junction bases numbered 9, after V lost 1 base and J lost 0 bases. Germline V gene lookup returns CDR1 SGHTA and CDR2 FQGTGA. The DNA for the CDR3 is TGTGCCAGCAGCTTAATATGTTGCGGGGGAAGCTCCTACGAGCAGTACGTC. Protein product: CASSLICCGGSSYEQYV.

This clonotype appeared many times. The V gene is TRBV7-2, the J gene TRBJ2-3; perhaps TRBD2 as D (6 bases). The CDR3 consists of 12 residues. The germline V gene has CDR1 SGHTA and CDR2 FQGNSA. With 8 bases removed from V and 2 bases from J, the gap between germline ends came to 8 bases. The DNA of the CDR3 is TGTGCCAGCGGGGGGTACACAGATACGCAGTATTTT. It encodes CASGGYTDTQYF. Full variable domain (remainder filled in from reference TRBV7-2 and TRBJ2-3): GAGVSQSPSNKVTEKGKDVELRCDPISGHTALYWYRQSLGQGLEFLIYFQGNSAPDKSGLPSDRFSAERTGGSVSTLTIQRTQQEDSAVYLCASGGYTDTQYFGPGTRLTVL.

The chain links TRBV11-3 to TRBJ1-3; D gene uncertain. The CDR3 length is 15 residues. Trimming took off 1 base at V and 6 bases at J, with 13 bases between the two ends. CDR1 and CDR2 from the germline V gene are SGHNT and YENEEA. In DNA, the CDR3 is TGTGCCAGCAGCTTAGCGCTGGTCATAAAAAACACCATATATTTT. Residues: CASSLALVIKNTIYF.

This clonotype occurred many times. The chain has TRBV20-1 and TRBJ2-3; D might be TRBD1 (6 bases). The CDR3 spans 16 residues. V lost 0 bases and J lost 2, with 15 bases in between. CDR1 is DFQATT, CDR2 SNEGSKA, per germline (reference sequence). The CDR3 coding sequence is TGCAGTGCTAGAGATCAGGGACACACACACACAGATACGCAGTATTTT. Amino acid sequence: CSARDQGHTHTDTQYF.

This clonotype has ten or more counts. The chain combines TRBV6-5 with TRBJ1-3, with D possibly TRBD1 on 6 matching bases. Germline CDR1 is MNHEY and CDR2 is SVGAGI. The CDR3 has 16 amino acids. Trimming removed 5 bases from V and 0 bases from J, with 14 bases in between. Here the CDR3 reads CASSDPGTPSGNTIYF. CDR3 in DNA: TGTGCCAGCAGTGACCCCGGGACACCCTCTGGAAACACCATATATTTT.

This clonotype was found many times. This chain joins TRBV27 and TRBJ2-2; 7 bases match TRBD2. Germline CDR1 and CDR2: MNHEY and SMNVEV (reference sequence). The CDR3 is 15 residues long. The V gene end was trimmed by 0 bases and the J gene end by 5 bases; junction bases not matched to a gene: 3. The CDR3 loop reads CASSLSLGGTGELFF. Here the CDR3 DNA reads TGTGCCAGCAGTTTATCTCTGGGAGGGACCGGGGAGCTGTTTTTT.

This clonotype was observed many times. The chain employs TRBV3-1 and TRBJ1-5; D gene uncertain. This CDR3 comprises 15 residues. CDR1 is LGHDT, CDR2 YNNKEL, per germline (reference sequence). Trimming took off 1 base at V and 4 bases at J, with 11 bases between the two ends. CDR3: CASSQGAQMNQPQHF. The DNA of the CDR3 is TGTGCCAGCAGCCAAGGGGCACAGATGAATCAGCCCCAGCATTTT.

This clonotype was recorded many times. The chain recombines TRBV3-1 with TRBJ1-2, with D maybe TRBD1 (5 bases). The CDR3 has 11 residues. V lost 2 bases to trimming and J lost 7 bases, with 5 bases between them. Germline V CDR1 and CDR2: LGHDT, YNNKEL (reference sequence). This chain's CDR3 is CASSQRGGYTF. CDR3 bases: TGTGCCAGCAGCCAAAGGGGTGGCTACACCTTC.

This clonotype was recorded at least ten times. This rearrangement joins TRBV6-4 to TRBJ2-3, with TRBD2 matching over 9 bases. CDR1 and CDR2 from the germline V gene are MRHNA and SNTAGT. The CDR3 length is 15 residues. V shed 0 bases, J shed 4 bases, and the junction held 2 bases outside the gene matches. CDR3 in DNA: TGTGCCAGCAGTGACTCAGGCGGGGGGGCAGATACGCAGTATTTT. Protein: CASSDSGGGADTQYF.

This clonotype came up many times. The chain combines TRBV5-1 with TRBJ1-1; TRBD1 might be the D (5 bases). This CDR3 spans 15 amino acids. In germline, CDR1 is SGHRS, CDR2 YFSETQ. Trimming removed 2 bases at V and 0 bases at J, with 11 bases between. CDR3 residues: CASSFTGLMNTEAFF. CDR3 DNA sequence: TGCGCCAGCAGCTTCACAGGTCTTATGAACACTGAAGCTTTCTTT. The variable domain in full, completed from reference TRBV5-1 and TRBJ1-1, reads KAGVTQTPRYLIKTRGQQVTLSCSPISGHRSVSWYQQTPGQGLQFLFEYFSETQRNKGNFPGRFSGRQFSNSRSEMNVSTLELGDSALYLCASSFTGLMNTEAFFGQGTRLTVV.

This clonotype was detected ten times or more. V gene TRBV5-4 combines with J gene TRBJ2-5; D tentatively fits TRBD1 or TRBD2 (6 bases each). Between the trimmed V and J ends, which lost 0 bases and 2 bases, there was a span of 11 bases. Germline CDR1 and CDR2: SGHNT and YYREEE (reference sequence). CDR3 length: 15 amino acids. The CDR3 sequence is CASSLVGGGQETQYF. In DNA, the CDR3 is TGTGCCAGCAGCTTGGTGGGGGGCGGGCAAGAGACCCAGTACTTC.

This clonotype was seen repeatedly, ten times or more. This chain uses TRBV7-9 with TRBJ2-5; tentatively, D is TRBD1 or TRBD2 (6 bases each). V was trimmed by 4 bases and J by 5 bases, leaving 17 bases between them. The CDR3 runs 15 residues. CDR1 is SEHNR, CDR2 FQNEAQ, per germline (reference sequence). The CDR3 here is CASSSQRGAGETQYF. In nucleotides, the CDR3 is TGTGCCAGCAGCTCCCAAAGGGGGGCCGGGGAGACCCAGTACTTC. The entire variable domain, with the rest obtained from reference TRBV7-9 and TRBJ2-5, is as follows: DTGVSQNPRHKITKRGQNVTFRCDPISEHNRLYWYRQTLGQGPEFLTYFQNEAQLEKSRLLSDRFSAERPKGSFSTLEIQRTEQGDSAMYLCASSSQRGAGETQYFGPGTRLLVL.

This clonotype was picked up many times. This chain connects TRBV7-2 to TRBJ1-5; D unresolved. Germline V gives CDR1 SGHTA, CDR2 FQGNSA. This CDR3 contains 12 residues. Trimming took 3 bases from V and 3 from J, leaving 3 bases between them. CDR3 in amino acids: CASSFDNQPQHF. Written as DNA, the CDR3 is TGTGCCAGCAGCTTCGACAATCAGCCCCAGCATTTT.

This clonotype was counted ten times or more. The rearrangement links TRBV15 to TRBJ1-4; maybe TRBD1 (6 bases). Germline V CDR1 and CDR2: LNHNV, YYDKDF (reference sequence). CDR3 size: 15 residues. Trimming removed 3 bases at V and 8 bases at J, with 16 bases between. CDR3 DNA sequence: TGTGCCACCAGCAGCCATGGGGGTACAGGGGAAAAACTGTTTTTT. It yields the protein CATSSHGGTGEKLFF.

This clonotype has a handful of counts. The chain has TRBV6-5 and TRBJ2-2; TRBD1 is a possible D gene (5 bases). The germline V gene encodes CDR1 MNHEY and CDR2 SVGAGI. This CDR3 spans 12 amino acids. V was clipped by 6 bases and J by 6 bases, with 8 bases between them. CDR3 protein: CASRDNAGELFF. The CDR3 DNA sequence: TGTGCCAGCAGGGACAACGCCGGGGAGCTGTTTTTT.

In its sample, this clonotype was seen many times. This chain joins TRBV12-3 or TRBV12-4 and TRBJ2-7; D ambiguous. V lost 5 bases and J lost 6, with 11 bases in between. This CDR3 region has 12 residues. The CDR3 region has the DNA TGTGCCAGCAGTCAACCCTCCGGCGAGCAGTACTTC. It is translated as CASSQPSGEQYF.

This clonotype has just a few counts. The chain has TRBV5-1 and TRBJ2-1; 9 nucleotides match TRBD2. Germline V gives CDR1 SGHRS, CDR2 YFSETQ. CDR3 length: 15 amino acids. Germline trimming cut 0 bases from V and 9 bases from J; bases unmatched to any gene: 7. CDR3 sequence: CASSLEPSGVGEQFF. The CDR3 bases are TGCGCCAGCAGCTTGGAGCCTAGCGGGGTGGGTGAGCAGTTCTTC.